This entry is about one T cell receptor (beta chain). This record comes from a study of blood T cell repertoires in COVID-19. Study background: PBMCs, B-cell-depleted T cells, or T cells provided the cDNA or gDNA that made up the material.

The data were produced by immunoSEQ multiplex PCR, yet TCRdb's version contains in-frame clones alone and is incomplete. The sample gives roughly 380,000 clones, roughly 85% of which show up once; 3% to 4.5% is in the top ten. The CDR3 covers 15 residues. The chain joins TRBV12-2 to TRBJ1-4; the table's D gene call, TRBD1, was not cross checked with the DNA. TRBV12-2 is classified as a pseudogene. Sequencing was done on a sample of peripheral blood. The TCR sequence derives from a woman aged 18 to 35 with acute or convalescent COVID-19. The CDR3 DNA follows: TGTGCAAGTCGCTTAGAAATACAGGGGAATGAAAAACTGTTTTTT. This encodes CASRLEIQGNEKLFF.